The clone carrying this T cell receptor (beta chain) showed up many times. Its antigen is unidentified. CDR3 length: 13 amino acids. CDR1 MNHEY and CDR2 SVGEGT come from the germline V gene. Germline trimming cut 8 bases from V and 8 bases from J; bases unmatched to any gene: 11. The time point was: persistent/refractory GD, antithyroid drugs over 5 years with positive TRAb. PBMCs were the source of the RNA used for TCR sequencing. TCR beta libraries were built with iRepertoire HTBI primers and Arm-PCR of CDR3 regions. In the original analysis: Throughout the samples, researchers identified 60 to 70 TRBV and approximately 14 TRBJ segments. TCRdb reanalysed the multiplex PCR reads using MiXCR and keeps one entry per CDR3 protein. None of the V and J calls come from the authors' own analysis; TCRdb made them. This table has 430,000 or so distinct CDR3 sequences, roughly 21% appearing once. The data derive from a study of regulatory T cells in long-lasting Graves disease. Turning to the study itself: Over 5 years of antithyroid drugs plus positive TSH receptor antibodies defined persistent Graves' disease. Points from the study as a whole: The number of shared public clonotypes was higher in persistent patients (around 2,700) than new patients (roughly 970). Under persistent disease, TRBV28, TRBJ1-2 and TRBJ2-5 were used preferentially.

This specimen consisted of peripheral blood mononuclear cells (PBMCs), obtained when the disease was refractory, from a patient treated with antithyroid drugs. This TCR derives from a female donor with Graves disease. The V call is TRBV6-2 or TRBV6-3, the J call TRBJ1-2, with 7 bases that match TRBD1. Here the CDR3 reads CASALEGAGGYTF. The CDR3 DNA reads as TGTGCCAGCGCCCTGGAGGGGGCGGGGGGCTACACCTTC.